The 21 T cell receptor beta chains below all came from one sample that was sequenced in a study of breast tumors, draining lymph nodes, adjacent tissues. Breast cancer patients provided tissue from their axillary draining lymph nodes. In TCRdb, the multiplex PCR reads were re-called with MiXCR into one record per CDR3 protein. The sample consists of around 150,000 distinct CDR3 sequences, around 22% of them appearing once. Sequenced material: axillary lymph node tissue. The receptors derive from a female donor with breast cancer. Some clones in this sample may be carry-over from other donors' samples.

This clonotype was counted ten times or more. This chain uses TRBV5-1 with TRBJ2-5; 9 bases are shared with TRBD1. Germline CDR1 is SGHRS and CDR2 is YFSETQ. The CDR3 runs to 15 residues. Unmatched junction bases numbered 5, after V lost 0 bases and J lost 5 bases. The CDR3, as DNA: TGCGCCAGCAGCTTGGCCTCGACAGGGGGGGAGACCCAGTACTTC. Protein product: CASSLASTGGETQYF.

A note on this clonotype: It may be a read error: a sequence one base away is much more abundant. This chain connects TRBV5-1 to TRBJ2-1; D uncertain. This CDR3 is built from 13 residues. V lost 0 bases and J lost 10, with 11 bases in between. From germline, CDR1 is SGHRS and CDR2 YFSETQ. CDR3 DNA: TGCGCCAGCAGCTTGGACAACTCCTACGAGCAGTTCTTC. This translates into CASSLDNSYEQFF. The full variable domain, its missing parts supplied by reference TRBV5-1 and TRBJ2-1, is KAGVTQTPRYLIKTRGQQVTLSCSPISGHRSVSWYQQTPGQGLQFLFEYFSETQRNKGNFPGRFSGRQFSNSRSEMNVSTLELGDSALYLCASSLDNSYEQFFGPGTRLTVL.

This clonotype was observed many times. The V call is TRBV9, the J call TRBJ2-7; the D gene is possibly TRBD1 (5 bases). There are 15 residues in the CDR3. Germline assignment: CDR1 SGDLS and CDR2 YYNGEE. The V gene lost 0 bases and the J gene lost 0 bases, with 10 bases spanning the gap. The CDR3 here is CASSVETGASYEQYF. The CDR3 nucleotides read TGTGCCAGCAGCGTAGAAACAGGAGCCTCCTACGAGCAGTACTTC.

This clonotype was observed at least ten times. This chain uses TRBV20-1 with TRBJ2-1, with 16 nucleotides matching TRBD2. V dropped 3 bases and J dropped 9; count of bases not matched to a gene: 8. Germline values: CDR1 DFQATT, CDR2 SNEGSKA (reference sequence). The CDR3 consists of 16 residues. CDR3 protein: CSASSGLAGGPGEQFF. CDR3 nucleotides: TGCAGTGCTAGCTCGGGACTAGCGGGAGGGCCGGGTGAGCAGTTCTTC.

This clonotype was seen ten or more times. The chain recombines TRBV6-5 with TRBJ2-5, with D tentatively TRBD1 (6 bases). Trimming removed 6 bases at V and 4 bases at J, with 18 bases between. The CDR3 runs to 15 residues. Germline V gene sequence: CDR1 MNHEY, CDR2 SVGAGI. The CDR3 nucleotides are TGTGCCAGCAGCCCCCTACTACAGGGAAGAGAGACCCAGTACTTC. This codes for CASSPLLQGRETQYF.

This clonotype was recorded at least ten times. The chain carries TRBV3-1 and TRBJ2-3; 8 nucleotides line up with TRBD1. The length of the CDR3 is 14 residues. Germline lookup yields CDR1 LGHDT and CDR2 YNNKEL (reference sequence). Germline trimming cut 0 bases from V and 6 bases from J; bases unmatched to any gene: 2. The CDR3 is CASSQEDREDTQYF. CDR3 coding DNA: TGTGCCAGCAGCCAAGAGGACAGGGAGGATACGCAGTATTTT.

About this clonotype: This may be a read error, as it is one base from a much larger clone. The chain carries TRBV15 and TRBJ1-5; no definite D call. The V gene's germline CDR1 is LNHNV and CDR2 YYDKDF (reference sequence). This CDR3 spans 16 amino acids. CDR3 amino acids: CAISRDKQVSNQPQHF. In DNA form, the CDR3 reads TGTGCCATCAGCAGAGATAAGCAGGTTAGCAATCAGCCCCAGCATTTT.

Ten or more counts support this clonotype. CDR3 nucleotide sequence: TGTGCCAGCAGTTCCCGACAGGGCTCCTATAATTCACCCCTCCACTTT. As protein: CASSSRQGSYNSPLHF. The chain couples TRBV27 to TRBJ1-6; TRBD1 matches at 7 bases. Germline-derived CDR1 and CDR2 are MNHEY and SMNVEV (reference sequence). The CDR3 totals 16 residues. Trimming took 4 bases from V and 0 from J; bases not matched to a gene: 3.

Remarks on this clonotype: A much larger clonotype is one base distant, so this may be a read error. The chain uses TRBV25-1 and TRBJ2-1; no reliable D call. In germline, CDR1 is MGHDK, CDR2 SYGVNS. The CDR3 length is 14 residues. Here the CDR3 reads CASSEYSVSNVQFF. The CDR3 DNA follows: TGTGCCAGCAGTGAATACTCCGTTTCTAATGTGCAGTTCTTC.

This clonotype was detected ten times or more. CDR3 DNA: TGTGCCAGCAGTGAGAGGGGAATCTGTACCTTC. Translation gives CASSERGICTF. The V and J genes are TRBV2 and TRBJ1-2, with a tentative D call TRBD1 (5 bases). V was clipped by 3 bases and J by 14 bases, with 13 bases between them. CDR1 and CDR2 (germline): SNHLY, FYNNEI. This CDR3 comprises 11 residues. Looking up the rest from reference TRBV2 and TRBJ1-2 gives the full variable domain: EPEVTQTPSHQVTQMGQEVILRCVPISNHLYFYWYRQILGQKVEFLVSFYNNEISEKSEIFDDQFSVERPDGSNFTLKIRSTKLEDSAMYFCASSERGICTFGSGTRLTVV.

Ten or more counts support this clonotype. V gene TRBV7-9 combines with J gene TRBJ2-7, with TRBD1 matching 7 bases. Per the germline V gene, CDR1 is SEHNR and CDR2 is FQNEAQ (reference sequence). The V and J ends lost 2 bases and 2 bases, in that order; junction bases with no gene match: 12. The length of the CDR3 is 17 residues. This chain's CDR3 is CASSLWGTGTATYEQYF. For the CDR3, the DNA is TGTGCCAGCAGCTTATGGGGAACCGGGACAGCAACCTACGAGCAGTACTTC.

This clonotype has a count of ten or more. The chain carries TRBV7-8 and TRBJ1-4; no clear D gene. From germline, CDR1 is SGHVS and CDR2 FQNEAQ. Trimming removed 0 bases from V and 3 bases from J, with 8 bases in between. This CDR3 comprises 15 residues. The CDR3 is CASSLAGASNEKLFF. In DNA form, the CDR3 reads TGTGCCAGCAGCTTAGCGGGAGCCTCTAATGAAAAACTGTTTTTT.

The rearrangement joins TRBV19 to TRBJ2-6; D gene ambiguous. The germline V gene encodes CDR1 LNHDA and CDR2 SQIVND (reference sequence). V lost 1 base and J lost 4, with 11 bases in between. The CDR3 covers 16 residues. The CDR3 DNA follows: TGTGCCAGTAGTATAGGAGTACAGCCCGGGGCCAACGTCCTGACTTTC. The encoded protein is CASSIGVQPGANVLTF.

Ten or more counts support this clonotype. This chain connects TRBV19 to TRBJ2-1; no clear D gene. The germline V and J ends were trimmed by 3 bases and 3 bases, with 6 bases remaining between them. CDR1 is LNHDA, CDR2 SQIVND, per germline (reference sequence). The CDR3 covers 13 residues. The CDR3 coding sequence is TGTGCCAGTAGTATTGGCGGCTACAATGAGCAGTTCTTC. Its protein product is CASSIGGYNEQFF.

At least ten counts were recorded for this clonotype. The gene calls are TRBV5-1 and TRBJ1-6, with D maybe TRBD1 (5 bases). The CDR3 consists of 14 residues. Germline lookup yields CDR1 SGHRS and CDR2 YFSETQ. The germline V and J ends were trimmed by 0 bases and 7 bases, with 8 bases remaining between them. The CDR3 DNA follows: TGCGCCAGCAGCTTGGGAGGGGACAATTCACCCCTCCACTTT. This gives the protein CASSLGGDNSPLHF.

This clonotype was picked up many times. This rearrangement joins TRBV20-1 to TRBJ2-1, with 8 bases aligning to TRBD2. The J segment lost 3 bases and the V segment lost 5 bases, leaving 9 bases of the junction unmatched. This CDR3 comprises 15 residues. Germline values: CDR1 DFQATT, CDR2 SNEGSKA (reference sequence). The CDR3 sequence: CSAHWTSRFYNEQFF. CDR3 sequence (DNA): TGCAGTGCTCACTGGACTAGCCGCTTCTACAATGAGCAGTTCTTC.

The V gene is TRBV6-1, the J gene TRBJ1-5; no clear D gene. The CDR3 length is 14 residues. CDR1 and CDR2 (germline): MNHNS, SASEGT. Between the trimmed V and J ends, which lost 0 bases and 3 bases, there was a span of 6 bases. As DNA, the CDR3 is TGTGCCAGCAGTGAAGCAGGGCTCAATCAGCCCCAGCATTTT. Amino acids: CASSEAGLNQPQHF.

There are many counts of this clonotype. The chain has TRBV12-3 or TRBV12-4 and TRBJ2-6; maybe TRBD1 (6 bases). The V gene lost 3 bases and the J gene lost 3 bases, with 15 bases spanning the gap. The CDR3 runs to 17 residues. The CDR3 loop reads CASSLTQGTFGANVLTF. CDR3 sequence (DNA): TGTGCCAGCAGTTTGACACAGGGAACGTTTGGGGCCAACGTCCTGACTTTC.

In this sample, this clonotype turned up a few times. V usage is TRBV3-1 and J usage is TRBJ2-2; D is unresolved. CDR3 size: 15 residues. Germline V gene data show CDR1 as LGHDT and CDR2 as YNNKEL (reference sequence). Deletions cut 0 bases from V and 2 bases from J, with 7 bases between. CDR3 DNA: TGTGCCAGCAGCCAAGAACCAACCAACACCGGGGAGCTGTTTTTT. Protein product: CASSQEPTNTGELFF.

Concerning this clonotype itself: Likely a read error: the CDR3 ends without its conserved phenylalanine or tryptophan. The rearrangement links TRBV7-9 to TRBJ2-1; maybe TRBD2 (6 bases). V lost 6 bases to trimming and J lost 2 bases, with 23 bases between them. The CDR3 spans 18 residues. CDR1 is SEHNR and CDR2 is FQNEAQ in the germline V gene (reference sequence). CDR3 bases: TGTGCCAGCAGTGGGCACGGGAGCTCTAGCTATACCTACAATGAGCAGTTCCTC. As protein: CASSGHGSSSYTYNEQFL.

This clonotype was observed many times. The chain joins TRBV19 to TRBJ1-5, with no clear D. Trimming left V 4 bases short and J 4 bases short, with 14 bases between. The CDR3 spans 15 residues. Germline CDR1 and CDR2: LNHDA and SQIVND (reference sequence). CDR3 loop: CASSTSGLGNQPQHF. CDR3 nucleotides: TGTGCCAGTAGTACTTCAGGACTTGGGAATCAGCCCCAGCATTTT.